One and the same sample provided the 2 T cell receptor beta chains below, sequenced in a study of T cell responses to AZD1222 COVID-19 vaccine. Assay used: immunoSEQ multiplex PCR; TCRdb lists only in-frame clones, some missing. The sample contains tens of thousands of clones, 88% of which appear only once. The source material was peripheral blood, sampled 28 days after the second AZD1222 dose. The receptors originated from an adult who received the AZD1222 COVID-19 vaccine.

This clone appeared a single time. The CDR3 here is CANYRGNYGYTF. CDR3 DNA sequence: TGTGCCAACTATAGGGGGAACTATGGCTACACCTTC. The chain employs TRBV28 and TRBJ1-2; possible D gene TRBD1, 6 bases. CDR1 and CDR2 from the germline V gene are MDHEN and SYDVKM. CDR3 size: 12 residues. Trimming cost V 10 bases and J 2 bases, with 11 bases left between them.

V usage is TRBV7-9 and J usage is TRBJ2-5; D is unresolved. Trimming cost V 3 bases and J 1 base, with 21 bases left between them. The germline V gene has CDR1 SEHNR and CDR2 FQNEAQ (reference sequence). The CDR3 is 18 amino acids. CDR3 amino acids: CASSFSPHGKSSQETQYF. In DNA form, the CDR3 reads TGTGCCAGCAGCTTCTCTCCCCACGGCAAGTCTAGCCAAGAGACCCAGTACTTC.